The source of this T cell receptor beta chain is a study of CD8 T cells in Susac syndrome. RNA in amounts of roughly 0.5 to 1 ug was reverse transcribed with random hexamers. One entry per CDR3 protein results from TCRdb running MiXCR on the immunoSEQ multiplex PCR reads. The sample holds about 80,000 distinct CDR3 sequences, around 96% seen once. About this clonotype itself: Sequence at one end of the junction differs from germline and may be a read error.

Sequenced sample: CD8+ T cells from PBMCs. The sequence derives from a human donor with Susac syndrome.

CDR3 DNA sequence: TGTGCCAGCAGCCAAGACATAGTCCGCTCTCCGCGCTTC. Protein: CASSQDIVRSPRF. The V and J genes are TRBV3-1 and TRBJ2-7, with D hard to call. Per the germline V gene, CDR1 is LGHDT and CDR2 is YNNKEL (reference sequence). The CDR3 contains 13 residues.